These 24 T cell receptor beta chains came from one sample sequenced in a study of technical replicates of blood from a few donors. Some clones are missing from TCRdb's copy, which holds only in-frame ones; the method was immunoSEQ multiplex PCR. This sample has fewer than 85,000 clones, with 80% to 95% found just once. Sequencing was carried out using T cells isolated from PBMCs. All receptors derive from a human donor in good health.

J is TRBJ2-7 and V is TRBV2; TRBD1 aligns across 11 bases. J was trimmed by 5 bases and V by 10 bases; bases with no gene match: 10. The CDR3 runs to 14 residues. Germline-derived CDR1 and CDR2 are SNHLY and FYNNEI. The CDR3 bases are TGTGCCATCCGGACCGGGACAGGGGGTGACGAGCAGTACTTC. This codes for CAIRTGTGGDEQYF.

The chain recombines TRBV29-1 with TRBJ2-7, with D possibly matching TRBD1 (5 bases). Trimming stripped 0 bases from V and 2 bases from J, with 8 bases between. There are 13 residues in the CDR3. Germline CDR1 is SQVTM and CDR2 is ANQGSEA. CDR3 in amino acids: CSVEDQGPYEQYF. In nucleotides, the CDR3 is TGCAGCGTTGAAGATCAGGGTCCCTACGAGCAGTACTTC.

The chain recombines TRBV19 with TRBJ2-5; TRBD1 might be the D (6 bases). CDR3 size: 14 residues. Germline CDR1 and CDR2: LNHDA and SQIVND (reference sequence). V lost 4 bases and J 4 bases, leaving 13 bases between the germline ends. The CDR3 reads CASSNQGLTETQYF. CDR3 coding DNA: TGTGCCAGTAGTAACCAGGGGCTAACAGAGACCCAGTACTTC.

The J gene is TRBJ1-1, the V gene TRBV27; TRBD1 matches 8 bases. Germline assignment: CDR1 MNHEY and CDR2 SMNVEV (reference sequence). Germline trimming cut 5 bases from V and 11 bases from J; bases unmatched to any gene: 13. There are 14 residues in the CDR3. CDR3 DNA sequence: TGTGCCAGCAGTGCCCGATCAGGGGGCTCGGATGCTTTCTTT. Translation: CASSARSGGSDAFF.

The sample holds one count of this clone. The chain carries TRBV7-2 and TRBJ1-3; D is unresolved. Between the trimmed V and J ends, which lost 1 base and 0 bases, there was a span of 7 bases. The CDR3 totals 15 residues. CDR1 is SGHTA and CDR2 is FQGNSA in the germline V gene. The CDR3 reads CASSLVRLSGNTIYF. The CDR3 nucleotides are TGTGCCAGCAGCTTAGTAAGACTCTCTGGAAACACCATATATTTT.

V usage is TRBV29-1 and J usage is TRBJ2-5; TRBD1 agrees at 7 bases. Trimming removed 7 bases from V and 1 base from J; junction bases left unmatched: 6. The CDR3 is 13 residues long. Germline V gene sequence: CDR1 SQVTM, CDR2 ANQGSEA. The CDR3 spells CSAEGTVQETQYF. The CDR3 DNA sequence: TGCAGCGCAGAAGGGACAGTCCAAGAGACCCAGTACTTC.

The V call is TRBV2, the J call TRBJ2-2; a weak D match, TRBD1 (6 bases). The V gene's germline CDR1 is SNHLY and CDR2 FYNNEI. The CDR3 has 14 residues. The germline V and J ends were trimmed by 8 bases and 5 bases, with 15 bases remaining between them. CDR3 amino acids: CASLLEGETGELFF. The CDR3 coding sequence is TGTGCCAGCCTACTTGAGGGGGAGACCGGGGAGCTGTTTTTT.

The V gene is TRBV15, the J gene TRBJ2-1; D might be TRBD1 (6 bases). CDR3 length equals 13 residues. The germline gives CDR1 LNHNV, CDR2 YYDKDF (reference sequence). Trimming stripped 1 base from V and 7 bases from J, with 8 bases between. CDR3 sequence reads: CATSRGTVNEQFF. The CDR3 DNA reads TGTGCCACCAGCAGAGGGACAGTTAATGAGCAGTTCTTC.

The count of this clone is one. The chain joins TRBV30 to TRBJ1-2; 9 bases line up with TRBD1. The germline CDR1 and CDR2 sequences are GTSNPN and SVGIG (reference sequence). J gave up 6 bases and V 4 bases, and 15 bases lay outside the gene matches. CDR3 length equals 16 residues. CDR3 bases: TGTGCCTGGACAATCCCGGCCTGGGACAGGGTAGATGGCTACACCTTC. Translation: CAWTIPAWDRVDGYTF. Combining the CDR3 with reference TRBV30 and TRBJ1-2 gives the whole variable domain SQTIHQWPATLVQPVGSPLSLECTVEGTSNPNLYWYRQAAGRGLQLLFYSVGIGQISSEVPQNLSASRPQDRQFILSSKKLLLSDSGFYLCAWTIPAWDRVDGYTFGSGTRLTVV.

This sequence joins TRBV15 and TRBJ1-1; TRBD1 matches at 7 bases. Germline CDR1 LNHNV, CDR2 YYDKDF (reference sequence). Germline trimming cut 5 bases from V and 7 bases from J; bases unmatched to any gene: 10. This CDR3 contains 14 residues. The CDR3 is CATSGTRTGVEAFF. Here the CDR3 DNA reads TGTGCCACCAGCGGAACAAGGACAGGCGTTGAAGCTTTCTTT.

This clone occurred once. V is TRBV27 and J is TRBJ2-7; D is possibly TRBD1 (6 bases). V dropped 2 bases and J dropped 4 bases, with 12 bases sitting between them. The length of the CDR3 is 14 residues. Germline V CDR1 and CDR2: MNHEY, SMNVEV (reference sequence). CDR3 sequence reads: CASSLGAGAYEQYF. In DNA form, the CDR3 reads TGTGCCAGCAGTTTAGGGGCAGGGGCATACGAGCAGTACTTC.

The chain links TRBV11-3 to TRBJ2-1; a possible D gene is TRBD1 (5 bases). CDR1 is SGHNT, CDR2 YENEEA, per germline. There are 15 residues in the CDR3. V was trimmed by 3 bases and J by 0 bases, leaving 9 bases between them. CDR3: CASSFSQGSYNEQFF. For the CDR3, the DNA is TGTGCCAGCAGCTTCAGCCAGGGCTCCTACAATGAGCAGTTCTTC.

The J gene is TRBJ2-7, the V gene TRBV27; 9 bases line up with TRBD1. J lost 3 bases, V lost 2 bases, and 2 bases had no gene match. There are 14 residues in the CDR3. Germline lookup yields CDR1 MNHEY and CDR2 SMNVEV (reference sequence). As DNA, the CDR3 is TGTGCCAGCAGTTTAACAGGGGGCGGCTACGAGCAGTACTTC. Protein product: CASSLTGGGYEQYF.

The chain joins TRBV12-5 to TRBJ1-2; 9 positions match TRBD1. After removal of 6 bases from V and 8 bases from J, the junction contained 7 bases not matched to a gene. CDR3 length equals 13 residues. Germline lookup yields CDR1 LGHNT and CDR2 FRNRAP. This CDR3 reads CASGPGQGSGYTF. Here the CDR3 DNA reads TGTGCTAGTGGCCCCGGACAGGGGAGCGGCTACACCTTC.

Here the CDR3 reads CAISESTGDGGYTF. The DNA for the CDR3 is TGTGCCATCAGTGAGTCGACAGGGGACGGCGGCTACACCTTC. V is TRBV10-3 and J is TRBJ1-2, with TRBD1 matching over 8 bases. The CDR3 is 14 residues long. Germline CDR1 ENHRY, CDR2 SYGVKD. The J segment lost 8 bases and the V segment lost 0 bases, leaving 5 bases of the junction unmatched.

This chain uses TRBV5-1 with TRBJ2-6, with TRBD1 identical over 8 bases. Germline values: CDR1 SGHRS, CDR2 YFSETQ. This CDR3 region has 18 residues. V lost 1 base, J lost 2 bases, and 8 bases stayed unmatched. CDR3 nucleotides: TGCGCCAGCAGCTTGATTCAGGGGGCGGCTACTGGGGCCAACGTCCTGACTTTC. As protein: CASSLIQGAATGANVLTF.

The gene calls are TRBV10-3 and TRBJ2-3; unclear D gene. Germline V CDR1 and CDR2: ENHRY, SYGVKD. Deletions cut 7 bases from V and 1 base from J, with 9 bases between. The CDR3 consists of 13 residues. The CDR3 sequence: CAINPGGTDTQYF. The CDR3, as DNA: TGTGCCATCAACCCTGGAGGCACAGATACGCAGTATTTT.

CDR3 amino acids: CASSPTGQGNYEQYF. The CDR3 coding sequence is TGTGCCAGTAGTCCCACGGGACAGGGTAACTACGAGCAGTACTTC. The chain links TRBV19 to TRBJ2-7, with 9 bases aligning to TRBD1. J was trimmed by 3 bases and V by 5 bases; bases with no gene match: 8. CDR3 size: 15 residues. Per germline, CDR1 LNHDA and CDR2 SQIVND (reference sequence).

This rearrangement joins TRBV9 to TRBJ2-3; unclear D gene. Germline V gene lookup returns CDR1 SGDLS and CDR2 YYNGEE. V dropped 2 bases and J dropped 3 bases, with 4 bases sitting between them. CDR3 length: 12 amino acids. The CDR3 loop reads CASSVGTDTQYF. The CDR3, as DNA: TGTGCCAGCAGCGTCGGGACAGATACGCAGTATTTT.

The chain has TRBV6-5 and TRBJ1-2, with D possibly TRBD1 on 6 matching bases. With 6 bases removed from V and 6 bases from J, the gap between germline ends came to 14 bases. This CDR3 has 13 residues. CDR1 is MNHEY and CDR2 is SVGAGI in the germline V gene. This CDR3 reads CASRTGGADGYTF. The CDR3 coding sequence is TGTGCCAGCAGAACGGGGGGGGCCGATGGCTACACCTTC.

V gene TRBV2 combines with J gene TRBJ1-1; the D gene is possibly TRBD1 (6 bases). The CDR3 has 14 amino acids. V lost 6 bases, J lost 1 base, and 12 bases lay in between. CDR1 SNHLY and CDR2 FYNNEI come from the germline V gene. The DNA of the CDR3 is TGTGCCAGCAGCCGGGACACAAGGAACACTGAAGCTTTCTTT. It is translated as CASSRDTRNTEAFF.

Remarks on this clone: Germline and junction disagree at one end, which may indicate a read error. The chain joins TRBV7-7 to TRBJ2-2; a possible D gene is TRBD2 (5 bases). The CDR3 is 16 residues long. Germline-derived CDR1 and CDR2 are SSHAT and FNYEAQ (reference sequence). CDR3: CASSIGLNPYTGELFF. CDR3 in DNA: TGTGCTAGCAGCATTGGACTCAACCCCTACACCGGGGAGCTGTTTTTT.

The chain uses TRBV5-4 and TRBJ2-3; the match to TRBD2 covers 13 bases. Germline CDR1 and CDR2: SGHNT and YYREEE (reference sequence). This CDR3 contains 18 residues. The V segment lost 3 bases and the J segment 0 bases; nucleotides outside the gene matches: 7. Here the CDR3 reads CASSSGLAGDFSTDTQYF. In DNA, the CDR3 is TGTGCCAGCAGCTCCGGACTAGCGGGAGATTTCAGCACAGATACGCAGTATTTT.

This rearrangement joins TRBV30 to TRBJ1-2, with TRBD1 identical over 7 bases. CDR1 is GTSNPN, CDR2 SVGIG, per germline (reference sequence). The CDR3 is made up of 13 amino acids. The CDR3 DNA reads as TGTGTCAACCAGGGGGTACCCGGTAATGGCTACACCTTC. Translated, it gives CVNQGVPGNGYTF.